The table lists the clone carrying this T cell receptor (beta chain) with a few counts. What it recognizes is unknown. These data are taken from a study of blood T cells in healthy people across ages. Study-wide context: About one barcoded TCR beta cDNA was captured per two T cells. The study's findings and limits: Both higher diversity and more naive CD4+ cells marked long-lived donors when set against aged donors.

Using a J-beta primer mix together with a sample-barcoded 5' primer, a second PCR was run for roughly 6 to 11 cycles. All samples yielded 2.5 million or more CDR3-containing paired-end reads. Using its own MiXCR run on the 5' RACE reads, TCRdb lists one record per CDR3 protein. The repertoire has hundreds of thousands of distinct CDR3 sequences, approximately 30% of them found once; the top ten carry 15% to 17%. CDR3 length: 16 amino acids. V was trimmed by 1 base and J by 3 bases, leaving 11 bases between them. Germline V gives CDR1 SGHDT, CDR2 YYEEEE. Healthy individuals of Caucasian origin from Russia, aged roughly 6 to 95, served as donors.

The sample comprised blood. The chain employs TRBV5-6 and TRBJ2-6; D tentatively fits TRBD1 or TRBD2 (6 bases each). The source of this sequence is a woman older than 75 in good health. The CDR3 sequence is CASSLMGGGGANVLTF. CDR3 in DNA: TGTGCCAGCAGCTTGATGGGGGGCGGTGGGGCCAACGTCCTGACTTTC.